This T cell receptor (beta chain) was sequenced in a study of blood T cell repertoires in COVID-19. Across the whole study: The analysed material was cDNA or gDNA that came from T cells, B-cell-depleted T cells, or PBMCs.

This CDR3 is built from 16 residues. Germline trimming cut 4 bases from V and 2 bases from J; bases unmatched to any gene: 6. Per germline, CDR1 SGHAT and CDR2 FQNNGV. In this sample, this clone turned up a few times. Authors' processing steps: Amplified reference gene primers provided the basis for estimating nucleated cell counts. Sequencing was performed with immunoSEQ multiplex PCR; in TCRdb, only in-frame clones are kept and a portion is missing. V and J calls and clone size are as listed in that table; D and trimming were resolved from the DNA. The sample contains 60,000 to 80,000 clones, 65% to 90% of which appear only once.

The receptor comes from a man aged 45-60 years with acute or convalescent COVID-19. This chain links TRBV11-2 with TRBJ2-3, with 10 bases aligning to TRBD2. The sequenced material came from peripheral blood. The CDR3, as DNA: TGTGCCAGCAGCTCTTGGACTAGCGGAAACACAGATACGCAGTATTTT. This codes for CASSSWTSGNTDTQYF.